The 31 T cell receptor beta chains reported below all come from one sample, sequenced in a study of control samples from healthy donors and cancer patients. Profiling relied on immunoSEQ multiplex PCR, and the TCRdb table lists in-frame clones only, not all of them. The sample contains some 100,000 clones, about nine tenths of which appear only once. Sequencing was carried out using blood. The source of these receptors is a human donor in good health. The donor label of this sample is uncertain.

V is TRBV19 and J is TRBJ1-3; D ambiguous. The CDR3 spans 13 residues. V was clipped by 3 bases and J by 1 base, with 4 bases between them. Germline lookup yields CDR1 LNHDA and CDR2 SQIVND (reference sequence). CDR3 in DNA: TGTGCCAGTAGTATTGATTCTGGAAACACCATATATTTT. Its protein product is CASSIDSGNTIYF.

The chain is built from TRBV30 and TRBJ1-2; TRBD1 aligns across 8 bases. V was pared by 0 bases and J by 6 bases, with 3 bases of the junction left unmatched. The CDR3 is 13 amino acids. In germline, CDR1 is GTSNPN, CDR2 SVGIG (reference sequence). CDR3 residues: CAWSVDRGNGYTF. In DNA form, the CDR3 reads TGTGCCTGGAGTGTAGACAGGGGTAATGGCTACACCTTC. Full variable domain (missing parts from reference TRBV30 and TRBJ1-2): SQTIHQWPATLVQPVGSPLSLECTVEGTSNPNLYWYRQAAGRGLQLLFYSVGIGQISSEVPQNLSASRPQDRQFILSSKKLLLSDSGFYLCAWSVDRGNGYTFGSGTRLTVV.

This clone was counted a single time. The chain carries TRBV27 and TRBJ1-6; the D gene is possibly TRBD1 (5 bases). Trimming took off 11 bases at V and 10 bases at J, with 18 bases between the two ends. The germline V gene has CDR1 MNHEY and CDR2 SMNVEV (reference sequence). CDR3 length: 13 amino acids. The CDR3 nucleotides read TGTGCCTCCTCCTCGGTGAGGGACTCACCCCTCCACTTT. Protein sequence: CASSSVRDSPLHF.

This chain connects TRBV6-6 to TRBJ2-1; no firm D call. Germline lookup yields CDR1 MNHNY and CDR2 SVGAGI (reference sequence). The length of the CDR3 is 11 residues. V gave up 7 bases and J gave up 6 bases, with 7 bases separating them. The CDR3 DNA is TGTGCCAGCACCACCCTCAATGAGCAGTTCTTC. This encodes CASTTLNEQFF.

The chain is built from TRBV4-3 and TRBJ2-2; possible D gene TRBD2, 5 bases. The germline V and J ends were trimmed by 4 bases and 1 base, with 10 bases remaining between them. This CDR3 is 15 amino acids long. CDR1 is LGHNA and CDR2 is YSLEER in the germline V gene. The CDR3 region is CASSLEGWNTGELFF. DNA for the CDR3: TGCGCCAGCAGCCTTGAGGGTTGGAACACCGGGGAGCTGTTTTTT.

This chain links TRBV19 with TRBJ2-2; D gene unclear. The V gene's germline CDR1 is LNHDA and CDR2 SQIVND (reference sequence). Deletions cut 7 bases from V and 9 bases from J, with 15 bases between. The CDR3 runs to 13 residues. CDR3 nucleotides: TGTGCCAGTAACCCCCTCTTGGGAAGGGAGCTGTTTTTT. It encodes CASNPLLGRELFF.

The gene calls are TRBV29-1 and TRBJ1-4, with D possibly TRBD1 on 6 matching bases. Trimming removed 4 bases from V and 8 bases from J, with 20 bases in between. Germline V CDR1 and CDR2: SQVTM, ANQGSEA. The CDR3 runs 15 residues. CDR3 nucleotides: TGCAGCGTTGCTTTGCGTGTCTCAGGGACAGAAAAACTGTTTTTT. It specifies CSVALRVSGTEKLFF.

CDR3 in DNA: TGTGCCAGCAGTGTTGGGACGGCTCGCTCTGGAAACACCATATATTTT. Translating it yields CASSVGTARSGNTIYF. V usage is TRBV2 and J usage is TRBJ1-3, with a weak D call TRBD1 (5 bases). V dropped 4 bases and J dropped 0 bases, with 13 bases sitting between them. Germline V gives CDR1 SNHLY, CDR2 FYNNEI. The CDR3 extends over 16 amino acids.

This chain uses TRBV7-9 with TRBJ2-5; TRBD2 matches 10 bases. Germline V gene lookup returns CDR1 SEHNR and CDR2 FQNEAQ (reference sequence). Losses at the gene ends were 4 bases for V and 5 bases for J; bases not matched to a gene: 4. CDR3 length: 14 residues. The CDR3 DNA reads as TGTGCCAGCAGCTGGACGGGACTAGCGGAGACCCAGTACTTC. Protein: CASSWTGLAETQYF.

The V gene is TRBV6-1, the J gene TRBJ1-5, with no clear D. Germline lookup yields CDR1 MNHNS and CDR2 SASEGT. The CDR3 loop spans 15 amino acids. With 2 bases removed from V and 0 bases from J, the gap between germline ends came to 8 bases. CDR3 amino acids: CASSENQASNQPQHF. The CDR3 DNA reads as TGTGCCAGCAGTGAAAACCAGGCTAGCAATCAGCCCCAGCATTTT.

The V and J genes are TRBV6-6 and TRBJ1-5, with D uncertain. Trimming cost V 2 bases and J 5 bases, with 10 bases left between them. The germline V gene encodes CDR1 MNHNY and CDR2 SVGAGI (reference sequence). CDR3 length: 14 amino acids. CDR3 DNA: TGTGCCAGCAGTTACAGGACGTCGGATCAGCCCCAGCATTTT. This encodes CASSYRTSDQPQHF.

With regard to this clone: One end of the junction varies from germline; a read error may be responsible. V gene TRBV6-1 combines with J gene TRBJ2-5; 8 nucleotides match TRBD1. The length of the CDR3 is 15 residues. The germline V gene has CDR1 MNHNS and CDR2 SASEGT. DNA for the CDR3: TGTGCCAGCAGCGAAGGCACAGGGGGAATTGAGACCCAGTACTTC. The encoded protein is CASSEGTGGIETQYF.

On this clone: An end of the junction does not agree with germline; a read error may underlie this. This chain uses TRBV3-1 (or the pseudogene TRBV3-2) with TRBJ1-2, with D possibly being TRBD1 (5 bases). Germline V gives CDR1 LGHDT, CDR2 YNNKEL (reference sequence). The CDR3 length is 12 residues. The CDR3 reads CASSLAQGPTYF. CDR3 DNA sequence: TGTGCCAGCAGCCTAGCCCAGGGACCGACGTACTTC.

This sequence joins TRBV6-4 and TRBJ2-3; D remains ambiguous. The germline V gene has CDR1 MRHNA and CDR2 SNTAGT. The CDR3 runs to 15 residues. The V and J ends lost 2 bases and 0 bases respectively, with 9 bases between them. The CDR3 is CASSDGDTSTDTQYF. The CDR3 nucleotides are TGTGCCAGCAGTGACGGGGATACGAGCACAGATACGCAGTATTTT.

This clone showed up just once. The chain is built from TRBV5-1 and TRBJ1-1, with TRBD1 matching over 7 bases. This CDR3 has 15 residues. Trimming cost V 1 base and J 1 base; bases outside gene matches: 4. Germline V lookup: CDR1 SGHRS, CDR2 YFSETQ. CDR3 protein: CASSLTGVENTEAFF. As DNA, the CDR3 is TGCGCCAGCAGCTTGACAGGGGTTGAGAACACTGAAGCTTTCTTT.

V usage is TRBV5-1 and J usage is TRBJ2-2, with D perhaps TRBD1 (6 bases). Trimming removed 3 bases at V and 3 bases at J, with 12 bases between. The CDR3 length is 15 residues. Per the germline V gene, CDR1 is SGHRS and CDR2 is YFSETQ. The CDR3 DNA reads as TGCGCCAGCAGCTCTCAGGGGCTTCACACCGGGGAGCTGTTTTTT. Amino acid sequence: CASSSQGLHTGELFF.

The rearrangement uses TRBV28 and TRBJ2-5; D unresolved. This CDR3 contains 13 residues. From germline, CDR1 is MDHEN and CDR2 SYDVKM. Trimming removed 4 bases at V and 2 bases at J, with 8 bases between. The CDR3 spells CASSSPGQETQYF. The CDR3 bases are TGTGCCAGCAGTTCCCCTGGACAAGAGACCCAGTACTTC.

V and J are TRBV19 and TRBJ1-1, with TRBD1 identical over 9 bases. Germline trimming cut 8 bases from V and 6 bases from J; bases unmatched to any gene: 19. The germline gives CDR1 LNHDA, CDR2 SQIVND (reference sequence). The CDR3 length is 17 residues. Here the CDR3 reads CASLVFRTGEGYAEAFF. The CDR3 DNA sequence: TGTGCCAGTTTAGTATTCCGGACAGGGGAGGGGTATGCTGAAGCTTTCTTT.

The rearrangement links TRBV12-3 or TRBV12-4 to TRBJ1-1; D is ambiguous. This CDR3 has 12 residues. Between the trimmed V and J ends, which lost 3 bases and 1 base, there was a span of 3 bases. CDR3 coding DNA: TGTGCCAGCAGTTTCGCGAACACTGAAGCTTTCTTT. As protein: CASSFANTEAFF.

The V call is TRBV2, the J call TRBJ2-3, with TRBD1 matching 9 bases. V gave up 6 bases and J gave up 0 bases; unmatched junction bases: 7. There are 16 residues in the CDR3. The V gene's germline CDR1 is SNHLY and CDR2 FYNNEI. CDR3 nucleotide sequence: TGTGCCAGCAGGCCGACCGGGACAGGGAGCACAGATACGCAGTATTTT. Its protein product is CASRPTGTGSTDTQYF.

This rearrangement joins TRBV9 to TRBJ1-2, with a weak D call TRBD1 (5 bases). Germline CDR1 is SGDLS and CDR2 is YYNGEE. CDR3 length: 16 amino acids. V dropped 4 bases and J dropped 5 bases, with 21 bases sitting between them. CDR3 region: CASSPKPSGALYGYTF. DNA of the CDR3: TGTGCCAGCAGCCCTAAACCGAGCGGGGCGCTTTATGGCTACACCTTC.

This sequence joins TRBV6-5 and TRBJ1-2; D is unresolved. The V end was cut by 4 bases, the J end by 6 bases, with 18 bases between. The germline gives CDR1 MNHEY, CDR2 SVGAGI. The CDR3 has 15 amino acids. The chain's CDR3 is CASSSYSPPRHGYTF. Here the CDR3 DNA reads TGTGCCAGCAGTTCCTACAGTCCTCCACGACATGGCTACACCTTC.

V is TRBV6-5 and J is TRBJ2-3, with D unclear. Germline-derived CDR1 and CDR2 are MNHEY and SVGAGI. Trimming removed 10 bases at V and 3 bases at J, with 14 bases between. The CDR3 runs 13 residues. The CDR3 DNA reads TGTGCCACCTCTACCGGGCCAACAGATACGCAGTATTTT. Translated: CATSTGPTDTQYF.

This clone occurred once. The V gene is TRBV6-6, the J gene TRBJ2-7; the match to TRBD1 covers 9 bases. The germline CDR1 and CDR2 sequences are MNHNY and SVGAGI (reference sequence). The J segment lost 5 bases and the V segment lost 5 bases, leaving 7 bases of the junction unmatched. This CDR3 comprises 14 residues. CDR3 sequence (DNA): TGTGCCAGCAGTCCGGGACAGGGTCTCAACGAGCAGTACTTC. It codes for CASSPGQGLNEQYF.

The J gene is TRBJ1-6, the V gene TRBV10-2; D gene unclear. The V and J ends lost 6 bases and 7 bases respectively, with 7 bases between them. Germline V gene data show CDR1 as WSHSY and CDR2 as SAAADI. The CDR3 is 12 residues long. CDR3: CASREGNSPLHF. In DNA form, the CDR3 reads TGCGCCAGCAGGGAAGGAAATTCACCCCTCCACTTT.

The V call is TRBV4-1, the J call TRBJ1-3; TRBD1 matches at 10 bases. CDR3 length equals 19 residues. CDR1 MGHRA and CDR2 YSYEKL come from the germline V gene. The junction had 12 bases not matched to a gene; V was cut back by 2 bases and J by 2 bases. The CDR3 DNA reads as TGCGCCAGCAGCCAACCCAGACAGGGGGCAAGGGGTGCTGGAAACACCATATATTTT. This gives the protein CASSQPRQGARGAGNTIYF.

The rearrangement joins TRBV30 to TRBJ1-5; D might be TRBD1 (6 bases). Germline lookup yields CDR1 GTSNPN and CDR2 SVGIG (reference sequence). Between the trimmed V and J ends, which lost 0 bases and 0 bases, there was a span of 9 bases. CDR3 length: 15 residues. This CDR3 reads CAWSVRGHSNQPQHF. In nucleotides, the CDR3 is TGTGCCTGGAGTGTACGGGGGCATAGCAATCAGCCCCAGCATTTT.

This rearrangement joins TRBV5-1 to TRBJ2-1; no definite D call. Germline loops: CDR1 SGHRS, CDR2 YFSETQ. The CDR3 runs 15 residues. The V end was cut by 0 bases, the J end by 8 bases, with 15 bases between. CDR3 protein: CASSLEGSSRDEQFF. CDR3 in DNA: TGCGCCAGCAGCTTGGAAGGTTCCTCCCGGGATGAGCAGTTCTTC.

The chain recombines TRBV14 with TRBJ1-2; the match to TRBD1 covers 7 bases. Germline loops: CDR1 SGHDN, CDR2 FVKESK. The CDR3 length is 14 residues. The V segment lost 3 bases and the J segment 4 bases; nucleotides outside the gene matches: 5. Written as DNA, the CDR3 is TGTGCCAGCAGCCAGACTCAGGGGGGCTATGGCTACACCTTC. It yields the protein CASSQTQGGYGYTF.

The rearrangement joins TRBV6-2 or TRBV6-3 to TRBJ2-7; 8 bases agree with TRBD2. CDR1 and CDR2 (germline): MNHEY, SVGEGT. The J segment lost 6 bases and the V segment lost 6 bases, leaving 10 bases of the junction unmatched. This CDR3 spans 14 amino acids. The chain's CDR3 is CASSPNGGAAEQYV. The CDR3 DNA reads TGTGCCAGCAGCCCCAACGGGGGGGCCGCCGAGCAGTACGTC.

The V call is TRBV19, the J call TRBJ2-7; tentatively, D is TRBD2 (6 bases). The CDR3 has 15 amino acids. The germline CDR1 and CDR2 sequences are LNHDA and SQIVND (reference sequence). The V gene lost 1 base and the J gene lost 6 bases, with 16 bases spanning the gap. The CDR3 loop reads CASSIGLFRDFEQYF. CDR3 DNA sequence: TGTGCCAGTAGTATAGGGTTGTTCCGGGACTTCGAGCAGTACTTC.